One and the same sample provided the 21 T cell receptor beta chains below, sequenced in a study of blood T cell repertoires in COVID-19. The method was immunoSEQ multiplex PCR; TCRdb's version includes in-frame clones alone and lacks a portion of them. The sample consists of hundreds of thousands of clones, around 90% of them appearing once. The sequenced material came from PBMCs or T cells enriched from blood (not recorded which). Receptors were obtained from a woman aged 25 to 45 with acute COVID-19.

This clone was recorded only once. This chain joins TRBV25-1 and TRBJ1-1; a possible D gene is TRBD1 (6 bases). This CDR3 is 13 amino acids long. CDR1 and CDR2 from the germline V gene are MGHDK and SYGVNS. V was shortened by 4 bases and J by 5 bases, with 11 bases between the two germline ends. CDR3 bases: TGTGCCAGCAGTGGCTCCGGGACAACTGAAGCTTTCTTT. Protein: CASSGSGTTEAFF.

The V and J genes are TRBV6-4 and TRBJ2-5, with TRBD2 matching over 16 bases. V dropped 2 bases and J dropped 2; count of bases not matched to a gene: 17. Germline CDR1 MRHNA, CDR2 SNTAGT. This CDR3 has 22 residues. CDR3 residues: CASSDVHLTGTSGRAVQETQYF. CDR3 coding DNA: TGTGCCAGCAGTGACGTTCACCTTACCGGGACTAGCGGGAGGGCCGTACAAGAGACCCAGTACTTC.

This clone was counted a few times. J is TRBJ1-2 and V is TRBV6-4; 9 bases match TRBD1. The ends lost 8 bases at V and 1 base at J; junction bases unmatched: 11. Germline CDR1 and CDR2: MRHNA and SNTAGT. This CDR3 comprises 16 residues. The CDR3 DNA reads as TGTGCCAGCCGACAGAGCGTGACAGGGGGTAACTATGGCTACACCTTC. This gives the protein CASRQSVTGGNYGYTF.

The chain uses TRBV18 and TRBJ1-1; unclear D gene. CDR1 and CDR2 (germline): KGHSH, LQKENI. V was pared by 6 bases and J by 4 bases, with 18 bases between. This CDR3 contains 15 residues. The CDR3 region has the DNA TGTGCCAGCTCGGCGCTTGGGCCCAGGATCACTGAAGCTTTCTTT. Its translation is CASSALGPRITEAFF.

The gene calls are TRBV9 and TRBJ2-1, with 7 bases that match TRBD1. Per the germline V gene, CDR1 is SGDLS and CDR2 is YYNGEE. CDR3 length: 15 amino acids. V shed 0 bases, J shed 10 bases, and the junction held 10 bases outside the gene matches. For the CDR3, the DNA is TGTGCCAGCAGCGTAGCCGGGACAGCCCCGGGGGAGCAGTTCTTC. This sequence encodes CASSVAGTAPGEQFF.

The V gene is TRBV29-1, the J gene TRBJ1-2; D unresolved. V gave up 8 bases and J gave up 0 bases, with 13 bases separating them. CDR3 length equals 13 residues. Looked up from germline, CDR1 is SQVTM and CDR2 is ANQGSEA. This CDR3 reads CSIREKANYGYTF. The CDR3 DNA sequence: TGCAGCATCCGGGAGAAAGCTAACTATGGCTACACCTTC.

This chain links TRBV5-1 with TRBJ1-4; TRBD1 matches 9 bases. V lost 4 bases to trimming and J lost 7 bases; unmatched junction nucleotides: 8. There are 15 residues in the CDR3. CDR1 and CDR2 from the germline V gene are SGHRS and YFSETQ. In DNA, the CDR3 is TGCGCCAGCAGCGATACAGGGGGCTTGGCTGAAAAACTGTTTTTT. Translation gives CASSDTGGLAEKLFF.

This chain links TRBV5-1 with TRBJ2-1; D might be TRBD1 (5 bases). There are 16 residues in the CDR3. Trimming removed 0 bases at V and 2 bases at J, with 12 bases between. CDR1 and CDR2 (germline): SGHRS, YFSETQ. The CDR3 region has the DNA TGCGCCAGCAGCTTGGCCGCAGACAGAACCTACAATGAGCAGTTCTTC. Its translation is CASSLAADRTYNEQFF.

The chain links TRBV7-3 to TRBJ1-3, with D possibly matching TRBD1 (5 bases). V was cut by 0 bases and J by 0 bases, with 12 bases left in between. Germline CDR1 is SGHTA and CDR2 is FQGTGA. The CDR3 is made up of 17 amino acids. The CDR3 nucleotides read TGTGCCAGCAGCTTAACTGGGACTCCCAGCTCTGGAAACACCATATATTTT. It is translated as CASSLTGTPSSGNTIYF.

J is TRBJ2-3 and V is TRBV14, with 8 bases aligning to TRBD1. Trimming took 0 bases from V and 6 from J; bases not matched to a gene: 8. Germline CDR1 SGHDN, CDR2 FVKESK. The CDR3 loop spans 16 amino acids. The CDR3 spells CASSQDHGRGPDTQYF. The CDR3 DNA reads TGTGCCAGCAGCCAAGATCATGGCAGGGGGCCGGATACGCAGTATTTT.

The chain couples TRBV14 to TRBJ2-5; 11 bases are shared with TRBD1. CDR1 is SGHDN, CDR2 FVKESK, per germline. The CDR3 is 15 amino acids. With V trimmed by 6 bases and J by 7 bases, 10 bases remained unmatched. As DNA, the CDR3 is TGTGCCAGCAGAGGGACAGGGGGAATCCTAGCGACCCAGTACTTC. Protein product: CASRGTGGILATQYF.

This clone was found a few times. The CDR3 protein is CATSQGAGYGYTF. In DNA form, the CDR3 reads TGCGCCACCAGTCAGGGGGCAGGCTATGGCTACACCTTC. J is TRBJ1-2 and V is TRBV5-1; 8 nucleotides agree with TRBD1. Germline lookup yields CDR1 SGHRS and CDR2 YFSETQ. This CDR3 region has 13 residues. V shed 9 bases, J shed 4 bases, and the junction held 8 bases outside the gene matches.

The rearrangement joins TRBV5-1 to TRBJ1-1; perhaps TRBD1 as D (5 bases). Germline assignment: CDR1 SGHRS and CDR2 YFSETQ. V lost 2 bases, J lost 5 bases, and 13 bases lay in between. The CDR3 runs to 14 residues. CDR3 bases: TGCGCCAGCAGCTTATCGGGGGGACGGACTGAAGCTTTCTTT. Translation: CASSLSGGRTEAFF.

V gene TRBV18 combines with J gene TRBJ1-5; 9 bases line up with TRBD1. The V gene's germline CDR1 is KGHSH and CDR2 LQKENI. The CDR3 covers 13 residues. Trimming removed 5 bases from V and 7 bases from J; junction bases left unmatched: 3. The CDR3 here is CASSSGTGQPQHF. DNA for the CDR3: TGTGCCAGCTCATCAGGGACAGGGCAGCCCCAGCATTTT.

The chain couples TRBV5-6 to TRBJ2-7; D is unresolved. Looked up from germline, CDR1 is SGHDT and CDR2 is YYEEEE. The V end lost 0 bases, the J end lost 1 base, and 11 bases lay between the germline ends. The CDR3 contains 15 residues. The DNA of the CDR3 is TGTGCCAGCAGCTTGGCCTCCTGGAGATCCTACGAGCAGTACTTC. It codes for CASSLASWRSYEQYF.

The rearrangement uses TRBV5-4 and TRBJ1-1; D is perhaps TRBD1 (5 bases). Germline lookup yields CDR1 SGHNT and CDR2 YYREEE (reference sequence). Trimming left V 3 bases short and J 2 bases short, with 14 bases between. CDR3 size: 15 residues. The CDR3 coding sequence is TGTGCCAGCAGCTATCTCGGAGGGACCAACACTGAAGCTTTCTTT. Residues: CASSYLGGTNTEAFF. Filled out from reference TRBV5-4 and TRBJ1-1, the complete variable domain reads ETGVTQSPTHLIKTRGQQVTLRCSSQSGHNTVSWYQQALGQGPQFIFQYYREEENGRGNFPPRFSGLQFPNYSSELNVNALELDDSALYLCASSYLGGTNTEAFFGQGTRLTVV.

The J gene is TRBJ1-4, the V gene TRBV25-1, with no clear D. The CDR3 contains 16 residues. Trimming removed 7 bases at V and 0 bases at J, with 15 bases between. Germline V CDR1 and CDR2: MGHDK, SYGVNS. This CDR3 reads CASINPRGSTNEKLFF. CDR3 DNA: TGTGCCAGCATTAACCCCCGGGGATCAACTAATGAAAAACTGTTTTTT.

The gene calls are TRBV3-1 (or the pseudogene TRBV3-2) and TRBJ2-2; D remains unclear. Trimming left V 1 base short and J 3 bases short, with 18 bases between. In germline, CDR1 is LGHDT, CDR2 YNNKEL (reference sequence). This CDR3 is built from 18 residues. CDR3 sequence (DNA): TGTGCCAGCAGCCAAGTCAAGACGCAGCGCAGACACACCGGGGAGCTGTTTTTT. Encoded protein: CASSQVKTQRRHTGELFF.

This clone was seen a handful of times. The chain combines TRBV18 with TRBJ1-6, with D possibly TRBD1 on 5 matching bases. Germline lookup yields CDR1 KGHSH and CDR2 LQKENI. V lost 2 bases, J lost 10 bases, and 12 bases lay in between. The CDR3 runs to 14 residues. For the CDR3, the DNA is TGTGCCAGCTCACCAAAGGGGTATCAATCACCCCTCCACTTT. Encoded protein: CASSPKGYQSPLHF.

As DNA, the CDR3 is TGTGCCATCAGTGAGTCACAGGTGCTAGCGCGTAATGAGCAGTTCTTC. Translation: CAISESQVLARNEQFF. The chain employs TRBV10-3 and TRBJ2-1; possible D gene TRBD2, 6 bases. The length of the CDR3 is 16 residues. Trimming cost V 0 bases and J 7 bases, with 16 bases left between them. Germline V gene data show CDR1 as ENHRY and CDR2 as SYGVKD.

This chain links TRBV10-3 with TRBJ2-1; TRBD2 agrees at 10 bases. J lost 8 bases, V lost 3 bases, and 10 bases had no gene match. This CDR3 has 16 amino acids. CDR1 and CDR2 from the germline V gene are ENHRY and SYGVKD. The CDR3 loop is CAISERSSGRSDEQFF. The CDR3 DNA reads TGTGCCATCAGTGAAAGGTCTAGCGGGAGAAGCGATGAGCAGTTCTTC.